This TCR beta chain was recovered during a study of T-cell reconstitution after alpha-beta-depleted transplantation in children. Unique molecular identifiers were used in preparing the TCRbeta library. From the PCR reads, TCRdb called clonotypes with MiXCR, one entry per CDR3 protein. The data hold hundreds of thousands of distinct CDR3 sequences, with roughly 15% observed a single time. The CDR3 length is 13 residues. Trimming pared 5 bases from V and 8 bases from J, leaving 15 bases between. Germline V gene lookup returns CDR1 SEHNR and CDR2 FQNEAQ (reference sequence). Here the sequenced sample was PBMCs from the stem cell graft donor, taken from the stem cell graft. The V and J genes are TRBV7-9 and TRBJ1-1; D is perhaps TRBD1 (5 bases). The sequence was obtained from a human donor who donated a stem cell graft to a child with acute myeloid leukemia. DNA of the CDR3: TGTGCCAGCAGCCTGGGGACGATTGAGGAAGCTTTCTTT. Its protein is CASSLGTIEEAFF. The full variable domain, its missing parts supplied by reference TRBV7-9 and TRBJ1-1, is DTGVSQNPRHKITKRGQNVTFRCDPISEHNRLYWYRQTLGQGPEFLTYFQNEAQLEKSRLLSDRFSAERPKGSFSTLEIQRTEQGDSAMYLCASSLGTIEEAFFGQGTRLTVV.